These 27 T cell receptor beta chains were sequenced from one sample in a study of cytomegalovirus exposure and HLA in healthy donors (TCRdb year 2017). Libraries came from the immunoSEQ multiplex PCR assay. The multiplex PCR relied on a mix of 60 forward primers for TCR Vbeta segments and 13 reverse primers for TCR Jbeta segments. TCRdb stores this immuneACCESS table with in-frame sequences only. Part of the clones is absent; in the studies checked, under half of the shortfall reflects unresolved V genes, and no reason is known for the rest. The sample records about 240,000 clones, around 83% of which are singletons. Roughly 0.24% of the sample is held by the ten biggest clonotypes. Sequenced sample: PBMCs. Receptors originate from a girl aged 2 to 9 in good health and CMV-seronegative.

The rearrangement joins TRBV25-1 to TRBJ2-4; no clear D gene. The CDR3 runs 13 residues. Germline V gene lookup returns CDR1 MGHDK and CDR2 SYGVNS. Trimming took off 6 bases at V and 7 bases at J, with 13 bases between the two ends. For the CDR3, the DNA is TGTGCCAGCAGCCATGCGGAGCCTAACATTCAGTACTTC. It is translated as CASSHAEPNIQYF.

Of note for this clone: Other nucleotide sequences from this sample produce the same CDR3. The genes are TRBV5-6 and TRBJ1-1; weak D call: TRBD1 (6 bases). There are 14 residues in the CDR3. Trimming pared 0 bases from V and 0 bases from J, leaving 6 bases between. Germline CDR1 reads SGHDT; CDR2 reads YYEEEE. This CDR3 reads CASSLGQVNTEAFF. The CDR3 DNA is TGTGCCAGCAGCTTGGGACAGGTGAACACTGAAGCTTTCTTT.

The chain employs TRBV6-5 and TRBJ1-2, with a tentative D call TRBD1 (5 bases). Deletions cut 0 bases from V and 4 bases from J, with 12 bases between. Per germline, CDR1 MNHEY and CDR2 SVGAGI. The length of the CDR3 is 15 residues. CDR3 in DNA: TGTGCCAGCAGTTACTCCTGGGGCCCTCTCTATGGCTACACCTTC. Translating it yields CASSYSWGPLYGYTF.

This chain joins TRBV18 and TRBJ1-4, with D possibly matching TRBD1 (6 bases). V shed 9 bases and J shed 6 bases, with 32 bases lying between them. CDR3 length: 19 residues. Germline values: CDR1 KGHSH, CDR2 LQKENI. CDR3 coding DNA: TGTGCCAGATTGACACATGGGGGGGCTCGGTGTGTATTCGATGAAAAACTGTTTTTT. Amino acids: CARLTHGGARCVFDEKLFF.

The rearrangement joins TRBV5-4 to TRBJ2-3; tentatively, D is TRBD2 (6 bases). Between the trimmed V and J ends, which lost 5 bases and 2 bases, there was a span of 18 bases. This CDR3 is 16 amino acids long. Per germline, CDR1 SGHNT and CDR2 YYREEE (reference sequence). The chain's CDR3 is CASSPGDPSFTDTQYF. CDR3 sequence (DNA): TGTGCCAGCAGTCCGGGGGACCCTTCTTTCACAGATACGCAGTATTTT.

The V and J genes are TRBV2 and TRBJ2-1; perhaps TRBD2 as D (5 bases). V dropped 8 bases and J dropped 3 bases, with 5 bases sitting between them. The CDR3 length is 11 residues. Germline V lookup: CDR1 SNHLY, CDR2 FYNNEI. CDR3: CASGSYNEQFF. CDR3 coding DNA: TGTGCCAGCGGGAGCTACAATGAGCAGTTCTTC.

The chain has TRBV5-1 and TRBJ2-5, with 7 bases matching TRBD2. In germline, CDR1 is SGHRS, CDR2 YFSETQ. The CDR3 is made up of 13 amino acids. With 7 bases clipped from V and 5 bases from J, the junction kept 8 bases outside the gene matches. This CDR3 is CASAVGGQETQYF. CDR3 bases: TGCGCCAGCGCCGTGGGAGGGCAGGAGACCCAGTACTTC. The whole variable domain, remainder taken from reference TRBV5-1 and TRBJ2-5, is KAGVTQTPRYLIKTRGQQVTLSCSPISGHRSVSWYQQTPGQGLQFLFEYFSETQRNKGNFPGRFSGRQFSNSRSEMNVSTLELGDSALYLCASAVGGQETQYFGPGTRLLVL.

The chain has TRBV10-3 and TRBJ2-1; 8 nucleotides match TRBD1. The CDR3 totals 16 residues. Trimming removed 1 base from V and 6 bases from J; junction bases left unmatched: 8. The germline CDR1 and CDR2 sequences are ENHRY and SYGVKD. CDR3 loop: CAISEYQGARGNEQFF. CDR3 nucleotide sequence: TGTGCCATCAGTGAGTATCAGGGGGCGCGAGGCAATGAGCAGTTCTTC.

This clone was counted once. This rearrangement joins TRBV4-1 to TRBJ2-6; the D is unclear. The length of the CDR3 is 15 residues. V lost 5 bases to trimming and J lost 0 bases, with 8 bases between them. The germline V gene has CDR1 MGHRA and CDR2 YSYEKL. The CDR3 DNA follows: TGCGCCAGCAGCTACAGCCCCTCTGGGGCCAACGTCCTGACTTTC. Protein sequence: CASSYSPSGANVLTF.

In the case of this clone: The junction departs from germline at one end; a sequencing error may be responsible. The rearrangement links TRBV6-5 to TRBJ1-2, with D perhaps matching TRBD1 (6 bases). The CDR3 spans 14 residues. From germline, CDR1 is MNHEY and CDR2 SVGAGI. The CDR3: CTSRPLDSRGAYTF. For the CDR3, the DNA is TGTACCAGCAGACCCCTCGACTCCCGGGGGGCCTACACCTTC.

The DNA of the CDR3 is TGTGCCATCAGTGAACAGGGGGCGAGAACCGGGGAGCTGTTTTTT. It codes for CAISEQGARTGELFF. V usage is TRBV10-3 and J usage is TRBJ2-2; 9 positions match TRBD1. J was trimmed by 5 bases and V by 3 bases; bases with no gene match: 4. The CDR3 consists of 15 residues. In germline, CDR1 is ENHRY, CDR2 SYGVKD.

This chain joins TRBV6-1 and TRBJ2-1; possibly TRBD1 for D (5 bases). The V end lost 3 bases, the J end lost 9 bases, and 18 bases lay between the germline ends. This CDR3 spans 15 amino acids. Germline CDR1 and CDR2: MNHNS and SASEGT. In DNA, the CDR3 is TGTGCCAGCAGTGATTGGGGCTGGGCGTCTGGTGAGCAGTTCTTC. As protein: CASSDWGWASGEQFF.

The chain combines TRBV11-2 with TRBJ2-1; 9 bases match TRBD2. CDR1 is SGHAT and CDR2 is FQNNGV in the germline V gene. V was pared by 4 bases and J by 9 bases, with 7 bases of the junction left unmatched. The CDR3 is made up of 14 amino acids. The DNA of the CDR3 is TGTGCCAGCAGCTATAGCGGGAGAATACGTGAGCAGTTCTTC. Its translation: CASSYSGRIREQFF. Filled out from reference TRBV11-2 and TRBJ2-1, the complete variable domain reads EAGVAQSPRYKIIEKRQSVAFWCNPISGHATLYWYQQILGQGPKLLIQFQNNGVVDDSQLPKDRFSAERLKGVDSTLKIQPAKLEDSAVYLCASSYSGRIREQFFGPGTRLTVL.

The V call is TRBV11-2, the J call TRBJ2-5; a weak D match, TRBD1 (6 bases). Germline V lookup: CDR1 SGHAT, CDR2 FQNNGV. The ends were cut back, 4 bases at V and 4 bases at J, with 13 bases in the middle. The CDR3 runs to 14 residues. Written as DNA, the CDR3 is TGTGCCAGCAGCTGTCGCAGGGGATTAGAGACCCAGTACTTC. This encodes CASSCRRGLETQYF.

This clone turned up a few times. The rearrangement uses TRBV27 and TRBJ2-7; TRBD1 is a possible D gene (5 bases). Trimming stripped 3 bases from V and 6 bases from J, with 12 bases between. There are 13 residues in the CDR3. Germline values: CDR1 MNHEY, CDR2 SMNVEV (reference sequence). The CDR3 bases are TGTGCCAGCAGTTTCGGGCAGGGTGGCGAGCAGTACTTC. Translation: CASSFGQGGEQYF.

The genes are TRBV6-1 and TRBJ2-2; maybe TRBD1 (5 bases). V was pared by 4 bases and J by 1 base, with 7 bases between. The germline V gene encodes CDR1 MNHNS and CDR2 SASEGT. CDR3 length: 14 residues. CDR3 DNA sequence: TGTGCCAGCAGTGGACAGAAGAACACCGGGGAGCTGTTTTTT. It codes for CASSGQKNTGELFF.

The V gene is TRBV6-1, the J gene TRBJ1-1; no definite D call. The V end was cut by 4 bases, the J end by 0 bases, with 6 bases between. The CDR3 contains 13 residues. In germline, CDR1 is MNHNS, CDR2 SASEGT. CDR3 bases: TGTGCCAGCAGTGGGGCTTTGAACACTGAAGCTTTCTTT. It encodes CASSGALNTEAFF.

The chain joins TRBV6-1 to TRBJ1-1; D gene ambiguous. The CDR3 extends over 15 amino acids. With 4 bases removed from V and 1 base from J, the gap between germline ends came to 13 bases. Germline CDR1 MNHNS, CDR2 SASEGT. CDR3 amino acids: CASSVVEAPNTEAFF. The CDR3 DNA is TGTGCCAGCAGTGTGGTTGAGGCGCCGAACACTGAAGCTTTCTTT.

A word on this clone: One end of the junction is discordant with germline, which a read error may explain. The same CDR3 arises from other DNA sequences in this sample as well. The chain employs TRBV5-6 and TRBJ1-2; 8 nucleotides line up with TRBD1. The CDR3 loop spans 16 amino acids. Germline CDR1 and CDR2: SGHDT and YYEEEE. The CDR3 DNA is TGTGCTAGCAGCTTCGCGACAGGGGTCCTACGATATGGCTACACCTTC. Encoded protein: CASSFATGVLRYGYTF.

The V call is TRBV4-1, the J call TRBJ2-3; perhaps TRBD1 as D (6 bases). V lost 4 bases and J 1 base, leaving 12 bases between the germline ends. CDR3 size: 15 residues. Germline loops: CDR1 MGHRA, CDR2 YSYEKL. In DNA form, the CDR3 reads TGCGCCAGCAGCCCGGTGGGGGCGGGCACAGATACGCAGTATTTT. It specifies CASSPVGAGTDTQYF.

The rearrangement uses TRBV5-4 and TRBJ2-5, with 7 bases aligning to TRBD2. CDR1 and CDR2 from the germline V gene are SGHNT and YYREEE (reference sequence). The CDR3 has 16 amino acids. Unmatched junction bases numbered 9, after V lost 0 bases and J lost 4 bases. CDR3 DNA: TGTGCCAGCAGCTTGGCGGGAAGGGGAGGGCGAGAGACCCAGTACTTC. It is translated as CASSLAGRGGRETQYF. The variable domain in full, with the rest retrieved from reference TRBV5-4 and TRBJ2-5, is ETGVTQSPTHLIKTRGQQVTLRCSSQSGHNTVSWYQQALGQGPQFIFQYYREEENGRGNFPPRFSGLQFPNYSSELNVNALELDDSALYLCASSLAGRGGRETQYFGPGTRLLVL.

The J gene is TRBJ2-7, the V gene TRBV30, with 7 nucleotides matching TRBD2. V was clipped by 7 bases and J by 1 base; unmatched bases: 10. Germline CDR1 and CDR2: GTSNPN and SVGIG (reference sequence). This CDR3 has 14 residues. The CDR3 DNA reads TGTGCCTCTAGACCAATTAGCGGGTCCTACGAGCAGTACTTC. As protein: CASRPISGSYEQYF.

The chain carries TRBV10-3 and TRBJ2-7, with 7 bases lining up with TRBD2. CDR3 length: 15 residues. The V gene's germline CDR1 is ENHRY and CDR2 SYGVKD. The V gene end was trimmed by 3 bases and the J gene end by 2 bases; junction bases not matched to a gene: 7. CDR3 protein: CAISDRSGVTYEQYF. The CDR3 DNA follows: TGTGCCATCAGTGATCGGAGCGGGGTAACCTACGAGCAGTACTTC.

V is TRBV9 and J is TRBJ2-2; a weak D match, TRBD1 (5 bases). The V and J ends lost 1 base and 4 bases respectively, with 8 bases between them. Germline assignment: CDR1 SGDLS and CDR2 YYNGEE. There are 14 residues in the CDR3. CDR3: CASSVQGATGELFF. CDR3 DNA: TGTGCCAGCAGCGTACAGGGTGCCACCGGGGAGCTGTTTTTT.

This rearrangement joins TRBV10-3 to TRBJ1-1, with 12 nucleotides matching TRBD1. The CDR3 is 19 amino acids. The V gene end was trimmed by 5 bases and the J gene end by 3 bases; junction bases not matched to a gene: 16. Germline CDR1 reads ENHRY; CDR2 reads SYGVKD. CDR3 region: CAISPVRFGDRGLDTEAFF. In DNA form, the CDR3 reads TGTGCCATCAGTCCCGTGAGGTTTGGGGACAGGGGGCTGGACACTGAAGCTTTCTTT.

The chain carries TRBV11-2 and TRBJ2-7; D possibly corresponds to TRBD2 (6 bases). CDR3 size: 14 residues. With 3 bases removed from V and 4 bases from J, the gap between germline ends came to 13 bases. Germline assignment: CDR1 SGHAT and CDR2 FQNNGV. The CDR3 nucleotides are TGTGCCAGCAGCTTGGGACTGAATTTATACGAGCAGTACTTC. Translation: CASSLGLNLYEQYF. The full variable domain, its missing parts supplied by reference TRBV11-2 and TRBJ2-7, is EAGVAQSPRYKIIEKRQSVAFWCNPISGHATLYWYQQILGQGPKLLIQFQNNGVVDDSQLPKDRFSAERLKGVDSTLKIQPAKLEDSAVYLCASSLGLNLYEQYFGPGTRLTVT.

The rearrangement links TRBV20-1 to TRBJ2-1, with D perhaps matching TRBD2 (5 bases). The CDR3 has 11 residues. The germline V gene has CDR1 DFQATT and CDR2 SNEGSKA (reference sequence). Between the trimmed V and J ends, which lost 5 bases and 12 bases, there was a span of 14 bases. The CDR3 DNA follows: TGCAGTGCTCCCGGACTGACAATGCAGTTCTTC. It yields the protein CSAPGLTMQFF.